This T cell receptor (beta chain) is from a study of blood T cell repertoires in COVID-19. Generated by immunoSEQ multiplex PCR, the TCRdb table keeps only in-frame clones and is missing some. This sample carries about 130,000 clones, about four fifths of them seen once, and the ten largest clones take roughly 17%. Germline CDR1 reads KGHSH; CDR2 reads LQKENI. After removal of 6 bases from V and 5 bases from J, the junction contained 12 bases not matched to a gene. The CDR3 loop spans 15 amino acids. The TCR originated in a woman aged 45-60 years with acute or convalescent COVID-19. The chain links TRBV18 to TRBJ2-5; 7 bases are shared with TRBD1. Material for sequencing was peripheral blood. The CDR3 DNA sequence: TGTGCCAGCTCCCTTAGGGGGCCAGGGCGGGAGACCCAGTACTTC. Its protein product is CASSLRGPGRETQYF.